These 23 T cell receptor beta chains were all obtained from the same sample, sequenced in a study of blood T cell repertoires in COVID-19 (dated by TCRdb to 2018 to 2020). Receptors were amplified or captured by the immunoSEQ multiplex PCR assay. In TCRdb, the immuneACCESS table is reduced to in-frame sequences with V and J assigned. These tables do not hold every clone; where another copy was compared, an unresolved V gene accounts for under half, and the others remain unexplained. The table for this sample lists 400,000 or so clones; 90% of them were counted only once. The ten most abundant clones make up about 0.6% of the sample. The sample comprised PBMCs or T cells enriched from blood (not recorded which). All receptors come from a man aged 18 to 35 who had recovered from COVID-19.

V is TRBV10-1 and J is TRBJ1-2; 7 nucleotides line up with TRBD1. Germline V CDR1 and CDR2: WNHNN, SYGVQD (reference sequence). J gave up 6 bases and V 8 bases, and 3 bases lay outside the gene matches. CDR3 length equals 11 residues. The CDR3 spells CASGDRNGYTF. DNA for the CDR3: TGCGCCAGCGGGGACAGAAATGGCTACACCTTC.

This chain connects TRBV29-1 to TRBJ2-5; D possibly corresponds to TRBD2 (6 bases). Per the germline V gene, CDR1 is SQVTM and CDR2 is ANQGSEA. CDR3 length: 14 amino acids. Trimming stripped 5 bases from V and 3 bases from J, with 16 bases between. CDR3 amino acids: CSVYRAWTKETQYF. CDR3 DNA: TGCAGCGTTTACCGTGCCTGGACTAAAGAGACCCAGTACTTC.

The rearrangement links TRBV28 to TRBJ1-2; D unresolved. In germline, CDR1 is MDHEN, CDR2 SYDVKM. CDR3 length: 12 residues. The ends were cut back, 5 bases at V and 7 bases at J, with 11 bases in the middle. CDR3 sequence: CASSITGSGYTF. As DNA, the CDR3 is TGTGCCAGCAGTATTACCGGGTCTGGCTACACCTTC.

This rearrangement joins TRBV27 to TRBJ2-1; 16 bases agree with TRBD2. This CDR3 region has 19 residues. Trimming cost V 0 bases and J 2 bases; bases outside gene matches: 4. Germline CDR1 MNHEY, CDR2 SMNVEV (reference sequence). CDR3 in amino acids: CASSLSGGTSGRAYNEQFF. The CDR3 DNA sequence: TGTGCCAGCAGTTTATCCGGGGGGACTAGCGGGAGGGCCTACAATGAGCAGTTCTTC.

The rearrangement uses TRBV18 and TRBJ1-5; perhaps TRBD1 as D (6 bases). Trimming removed 1 base from V and 6 bases from J, with 13 bases in between. Germline-derived CDR1 and CDR2 are KGHSH and LQKENI. The CDR3 loop spans 15 amino acids. Here the CDR3 reads CASSPRVGGGQPQHF. The CDR3 DNA sequence: TGTGCCAGCTCACCACGAGTAGGGGGGGGTCAGCCCCAGCATTTT.

This sequence joins TRBV7-7 and TRBJ1-3; D possibly corresponds to TRBD1 (5 bases). The V and J ends lost 1 base and 3 bases respectively, with 13 bases between them. Germline assignment: CDR1 SSHAT and CDR2 FNYEAQ (reference sequence). The CDR3 runs to 16 residues. CDR3: CASSLVGGGGGNTIYF. The CDR3 DNA reads TGTGCCAGCAGCTTAGTGGGCGGGGGTGGTGGAAACACCATATATTTT.

The chain joins TRBV2 to TRBJ2-2; a possible D gene is TRBD2 (6 bases). Germline values: CDR1 SNHLY, CDR2 FYNNEI. This CDR3 comprises 15 residues. V was trimmed by 8 bases and J by 0 bases, leaving 13 bases between them. CDR3 bases: TGTGCCAGCGCATCGGAGGGACCGAACACCGGGGAGCTGTTTTTT. Translated: CASASEGPNTGELFF.

The genes are TRBV29-1 and TRBJ1-1; possible D gene TRBD1, 6 bases. CDR1 is SQVTM, CDR2 ANQGSEA, per germline. Trimming cost V 1 base and J 6 bases, with 12 bases left between them. CDR3 length: 13 amino acids. As DNA, the CDR3 is TGCAGCGTTGAAGGAAAGGGGGGGCCTGAAGCTTTCTTT. Amino acid sequence: CSVEGKGGPEAFF.

The chain joins TRBV5-4 to TRBJ2-2; 7 positions agree with TRBD1. V trimming: 2 bases; J trimming: 4 bases; junction bases outside the gene matches: 5. The CDR3 spans 15 residues. Looked up from germline, CDR1 is SGHNT and CDR2 is YYREEE (reference sequence). The CDR3 region is CASSFYGTVTGELFF. In DNA form, the CDR3 reads TGTGCCAGCAGCTTTTATGGGACAGTCACCGGGGAGCTGTTTTTT. The full variable domain, with the rest looked up from reference TRBV5-4 and TRBJ2-2, is ETGVTQSPTHLIKTRGQQVTLRCSSQSGHNTVSWYQQALGQGPQFIFQYYREEENGRGNFPPRFSGLQFPNYSSELNVNALELDDSALYLCASSFYGTVTGELFFGEGSRLTVL.

The V and J genes are TRBV5-5 and TRBJ2-2; 9 nucleotides line up with TRBD1. Germline V CDR1 and CDR2: SGHKS, YYEKEE (reference sequence). V lost 4 bases and J lost 6; bases outside the gene matches: 7. This CDR3 has 15 residues. CDR3 coding DNA: TGTGCCAGCAGCGTCGGACAGGGGTTACCCGGGGAGCTGTTTTTT. Amino acids: CASSVGQGLPGELFF.

The CDR3, as DNA: TGTGCCAGCAGCCTCGGACAGGGGACCTATAATTCACCCCTCCACTTT. Protein product: CASSLGQGTYNSPLHF. The V and J genes are TRBV5-6 and TRBJ1-6; 9 nucleotides line up with TRBD1. The CDR3 runs 16 residues. The germline V gene encodes CDR1 SGHDT and CDR2 YYEEEE. Trimming removed 4 bases from V and 2 bases from J; junction bases left unmatched: 4.

The chain joins TRBV24-1 to TRBJ2-7; 9 nucleotides agree with TRBD1. Germline V gene lookup returns CDR1 KGHDR and CDR2 SFDVKD. With 3 bases clipped from V and 3 bases from J, the junction kept 5 bases outside the gene matches. This CDR3 comprises 15 residues. The CDR3 DNA is TGTGCCACCAGTGATGCCGGGACAGGGCTCTACGAGCAGTACTTC. It yields the protein CATSDAGTGLYEQYF.

The chain recombines TRBV27 with TRBJ1-4, with D maybe TRBD1 (6 bases). This CDR3 region has 14 residues. V was shortened by 6 bases and J by 10 bases, with 18 bases between the two germline ends. Germline assignment: CDR1 MNHEY and CDR2 SMNVEV (reference sequence). The CDR3 DNA follows: TGTGCCAGCAGAACCGGGACATCTTTTGGAAAACTGTTTTTT. This gives the protein CASRTGTSFGKLFF.

This clone was detected a few times. The chain combines TRBV19 with TRBJ1-5, with TRBD1 matching 7 bases. This CDR3 region has 16 residues. J gave up 6 bases and V 0 bases, and 8 bases lay outside the gene matches. From germline, CDR1 is LNHDA and CDR2 SQIVND (reference sequence). The CDR3 bases are TGTGCCAGTAGTATAGACCCTGACAGGGAGGTTCAGCCCCAGCATTTT. Protein: CASSIDPDREVQPQHF.

The J gene is TRBJ1-5, the V gene TRBV7-8; no clear D gene. The CDR3 covers 16 residues. The V gene lost 6 bases and the J gene lost 5 bases, with 20 bases spanning the gap. Germline values: CDR1 SGHVS, CDR2 FQNEAQ. In nucleotides, the CDR3 is TGTGCCAGCAGGTGGAGGCGGACGGGCAACGATCAGCCCCAGCATTTT. Translating it yields CASRWRRTGNDQPQHF.

The table lists this clone with a few counts. The rearrangement links TRBV7-9 to TRBJ1-2, with a tentative D call TRBD1 (6 bases). This CDR3 contains 15 residues. V gave up 5 bases and J gave up 6 bases, with 19 bases separating them. Germline V lookup: CDR1 SEHNR, CDR2 FQNEAQ (reference sequence). The CDR3, as DNA: TGTGCCAGCAGCCCTAGCGGACAGACTTTCCATGGCTACACCTTC. Encoded protein: CASSPSGQTFHGYTF.

The V and J genes are TRBV2 and TRBJ1-5; D gene uncertain. Germline CDR1 is SNHLY and CDR2 is FYNNEI. There are 14 residues in the CDR3. Trimming left V 2 bases short and J 5 bases short, with 10 bases between. For the CDR3, the DNA is TGTGCCAGCAGTGAATTGAGGATCGATCAGCCCCAGCATTTT. This encodes CASSELRIDQPQHF. The variable domain in full, completed from reference TRBV2 and TRBJ1-5, reads EPEVTQTPSHQVTQMGQEVILRCVPISNHLYFYWYRQILGQKVEFLVSFYNNEISEKSEIFDDQFSVERPDGSNFTLKIRSTKLEDSAMYFCASSELRIDQPQHFGDGTRLSIL.

This chain joins TRBV6-5 and TRBJ1-2, with D maybe TRBD1 (6 bases). Germline CDR1 and CDR2: MNHEY and SVGAGI. The ends were cut back, 7 bases at V and 8 bases at J, with 17 bases in the middle. The CDR3 contains 13 residues. CDR3 amino acids: CASTPSGESGYTF. CDR3 in DNA: TGTGCCAGCACACCCTCAGGGGAGAGCGGCTACACCTTC.

This chain joins TRBV19 and TRBJ2-7, with 8 bases aligning to TRBD1. CDR1 and CDR2 from the germline V gene are LNHDA and SQIVND (reference sequence). The CDR3 is 13 residues long. V shed 6 bases and J 6 bases; nucleotides not matched to a gene: 7. CDR3 coding DNA: TGTGCCAGTAGCCTCGGACAGGGTTTCGAGCAGTACTTC. Translated: CASSLGQGFEQYF.

V is TRBV28 and J is TRBJ2-5, with 8 bases fitting TRBD1. The CDR3 loop spans 15 amino acids. V gave up 5 bases and J gave up 5 bases; unmatched junction bases: 10. CDR1 is MDHEN, CDR2 SYDVKM, per germline. In nucleotides, the CDR3 is TGTGCCAGCAGTACCCCCGGACAGGGTGCGGAGACCCAGTACTTC. Translating it yields CASSTPGQGAETQYF.

This chain uses TRBV11-2 with TRBJ1-5; D gene unclear. In germline, CDR1 is SGHAT, CDR2 FQNNGV. The CDR3 covers 13 residues. V shed 5 bases and J shed 4 bases, with 9 bases lying between them. CDR3 amino acids: CASSPTTNQPQHF. CDR3 DNA sequence: TGTGCCAGCAGCCCAACCACTAATCAGCCCCAGCATTTT.

The gene calls are TRBV18 and TRBJ2-5, with D perhaps TRBD2 (5 bases). This CDR3 region has 15 residues. The germline V gene has CDR1 KGHSH and CDR2 LQKENI. Trimming cost V 3 bases and J 1 base, with 12 bases left between them. The CDR3 DNA is TGTGCCAGCTCACCCCTTAACGGGGTCCAAGAGACCCAGTACTTC. As protein: CASSPLNGVQETQYF.

As to this clone: The same CDR3 arises from other DNA sequences in this sample as well. The chain employs TRBV30 and TRBJ1-6; TRBD1 agrees at 8 bases. This CDR3 is 15 amino acids long. Germline values: CDR1 GTSNPN, CDR2 SVGIG (reference sequence). Trimming cost V 0 bases and J 6 bases; bases outside gene matches: 4. CDR3 residues: CAWSVRQGLNSPLHF. The CDR3 bases are TGTGCCTGGAGTGTTAGACAGGGGCTTAATTCACCCCTCCACTTT.